These 2 T cell receptor beta chains share one sample of origin, sequenced in a study of blood T cell repertoires in COVID-19. Using immunoSEQ multiplex PCR, the repertoire was profiled, and TCRdb retains in-frame clones only, with some absent. The sample carries 270,000 or so clones, approximately 84% recorded once. Sequenced material: peripheral blood. The receptors stem from a human donor with COVID-19, enrolled during active disease. The donor label of this sample is uncertain.

J is TRBJ2-7 and V is TRBV21-1; the table's D call of TRBD1 was not tested on the DNA. TRBV21-1 is an annotated pseudogene. The CDR3 length is 16 residues. In DNA form, the CDR3 reads TGTGCCAGCAGCAAGAACAGGCCCCGATTGGGCTACGAGCAGTACTTC. Translating gives CASSKNRPRLGYEQYF.

This chain uses TRBV2 with TRBJ1-5; tentatively, D is TRBD1 (6 bases). This CDR3 comprises 14 residues. The germline V gene has CDR1 SNHLY and CDR2 FYNNEI. V was pared by 4 bases and J by 5 bases, with 12 bases between. In DNA, the CDR3 is TGTGCCAGCAGTGCCTCAGGGGAGTATCAGCCCCAGCATTTT. Residues: CASSASGEYQPQHF.